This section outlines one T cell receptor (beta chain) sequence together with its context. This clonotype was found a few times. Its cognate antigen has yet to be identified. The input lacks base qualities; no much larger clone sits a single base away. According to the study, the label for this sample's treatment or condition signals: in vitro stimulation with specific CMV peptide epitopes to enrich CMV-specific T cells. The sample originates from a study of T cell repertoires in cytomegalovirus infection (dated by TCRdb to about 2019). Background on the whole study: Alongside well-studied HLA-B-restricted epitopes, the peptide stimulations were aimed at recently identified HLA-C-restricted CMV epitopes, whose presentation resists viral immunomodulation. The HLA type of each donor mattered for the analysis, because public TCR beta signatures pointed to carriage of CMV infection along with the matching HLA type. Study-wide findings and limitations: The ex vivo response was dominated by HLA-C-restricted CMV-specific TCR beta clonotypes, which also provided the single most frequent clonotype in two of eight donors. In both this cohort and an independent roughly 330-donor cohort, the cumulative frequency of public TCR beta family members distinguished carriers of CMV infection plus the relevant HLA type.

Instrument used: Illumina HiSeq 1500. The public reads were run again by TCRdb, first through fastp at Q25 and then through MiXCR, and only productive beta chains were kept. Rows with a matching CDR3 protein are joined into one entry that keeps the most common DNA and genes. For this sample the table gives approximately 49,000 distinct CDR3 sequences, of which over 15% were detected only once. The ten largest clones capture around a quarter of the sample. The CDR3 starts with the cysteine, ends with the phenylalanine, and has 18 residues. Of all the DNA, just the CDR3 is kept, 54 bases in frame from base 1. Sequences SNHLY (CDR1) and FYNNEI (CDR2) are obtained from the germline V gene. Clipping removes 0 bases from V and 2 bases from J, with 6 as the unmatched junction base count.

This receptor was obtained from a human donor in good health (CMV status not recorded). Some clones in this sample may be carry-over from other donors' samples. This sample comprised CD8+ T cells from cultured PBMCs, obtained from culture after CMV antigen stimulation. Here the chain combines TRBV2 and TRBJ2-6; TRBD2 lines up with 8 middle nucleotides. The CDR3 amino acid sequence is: CASSEAGLAWPGANVLTF. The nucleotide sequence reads TGTGCCAGCAGTGAAGCCGGACTAGCCTGGCCTGGGGCCAACGTCCTGACTTTC.